This T cell receptor (beta chain) derives from a study of T cells after yellow fever vaccination. Study-wide context: Those fractions that held only low numbers of cells were prepared using the SMART-Seq v4 Ultra Low Input RNA kit. The study, taken as a whole, reports: A weaker secondary response peaked on day 5, the primary on day 15. CD4 and CD8 compartments shared a small share of clonotypes.

This clonotype has a count of ten or more. Its antigen is still unknown. Synthesis of TCR cDNA relied on 5'RACE template switching, which attached a universal primer site and UMIs. One entry per CDR3 protein, called by TCRdb with MiXCR from the 5' RACE reads. The sample includes approximately 74,000 distinct CDR3 sequences, under 6.5% seen only once; the top ten take under 2.5%. V dropped 6 bases and J dropped 4; count of bases not matched to a gene: 8. The germline gives CDR1 DFQATT, CDR2 SNEGSKA (reference sequence). The CDR3 is 15 residues long. This chain connects TRBV20-1 to TRBJ1-5, with TRBD1 matching 11 bases. This sequence was found in a man between 18 and 29 years old who received the YFV17D yellow fever vaccine. This material consisted of CD4+ T cells sorted from PBMCs, taken approximately 15 days after the first yellow fever vaccination. Here the CDR3 reads CSAARTGGRNQPQHF. CDR3 sequence (DNA): TGCAGTGCAGCTCGGACAGGGGGCAGGAATCAGCCCCAGCATTTT.